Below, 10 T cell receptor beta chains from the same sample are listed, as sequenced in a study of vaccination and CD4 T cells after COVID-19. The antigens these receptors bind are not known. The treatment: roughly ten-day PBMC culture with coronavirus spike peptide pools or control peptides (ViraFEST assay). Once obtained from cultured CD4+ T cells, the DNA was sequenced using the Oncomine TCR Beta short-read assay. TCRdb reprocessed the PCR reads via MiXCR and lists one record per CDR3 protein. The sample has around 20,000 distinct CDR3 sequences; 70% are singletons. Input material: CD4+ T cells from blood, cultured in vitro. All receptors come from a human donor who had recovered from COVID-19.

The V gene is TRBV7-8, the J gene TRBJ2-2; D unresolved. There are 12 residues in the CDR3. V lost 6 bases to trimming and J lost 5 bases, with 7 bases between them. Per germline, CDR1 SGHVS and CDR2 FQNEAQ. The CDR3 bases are TGTGCCAGCAGTTACAGTACCGGGGAGCTGTTTTTT. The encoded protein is CASSYSTGELFF.

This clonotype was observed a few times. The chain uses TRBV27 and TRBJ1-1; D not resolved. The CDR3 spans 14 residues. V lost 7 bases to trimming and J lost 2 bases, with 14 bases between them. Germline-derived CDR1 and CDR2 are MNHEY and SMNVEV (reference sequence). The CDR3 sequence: CASKSERGNTEAFF. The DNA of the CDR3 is TGTGCCAGCAAGTCCGAACGGGGAAACACTGAAGCTTTCTTT.

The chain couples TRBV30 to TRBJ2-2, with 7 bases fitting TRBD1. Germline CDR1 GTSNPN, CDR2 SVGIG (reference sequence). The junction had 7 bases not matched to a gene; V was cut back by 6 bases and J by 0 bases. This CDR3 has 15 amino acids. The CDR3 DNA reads TGTGCCTGTCAAACAGGGGCGGCGAACACCGGGGAGCTGTTTTTT. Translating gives CACQTGAANTGELFF.

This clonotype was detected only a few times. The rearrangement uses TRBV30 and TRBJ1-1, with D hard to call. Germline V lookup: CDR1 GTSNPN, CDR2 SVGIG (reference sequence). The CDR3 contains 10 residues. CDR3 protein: CGISRPEAFF. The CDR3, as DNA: TGTGGGATATCCAGGCCTGAAGCTTTCTTT.

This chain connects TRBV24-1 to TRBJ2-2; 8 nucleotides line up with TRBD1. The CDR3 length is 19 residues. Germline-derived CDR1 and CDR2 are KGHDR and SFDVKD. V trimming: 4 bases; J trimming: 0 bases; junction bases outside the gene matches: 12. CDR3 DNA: TGTGCCACCAGTGACCGCCGGGACAGGAGACTATCGAACACCGGGGAGCTGTTTTTT. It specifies CATSDRRDRRLSNTGELFF.

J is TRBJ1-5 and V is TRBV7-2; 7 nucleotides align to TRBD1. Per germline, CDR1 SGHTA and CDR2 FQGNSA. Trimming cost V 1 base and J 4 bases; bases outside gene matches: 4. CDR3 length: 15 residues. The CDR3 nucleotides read TGTGCCAGCAGCTTAGGAAAACAGGGGAATCAGCCCCAGCATTTT. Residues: CASSLGKQGNQPQHF.

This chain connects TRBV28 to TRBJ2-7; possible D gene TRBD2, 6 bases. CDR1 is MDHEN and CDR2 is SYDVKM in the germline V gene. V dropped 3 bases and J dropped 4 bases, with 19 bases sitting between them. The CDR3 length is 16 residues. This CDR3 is CASSLVLGSGHYEQYF. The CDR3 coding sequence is TGTGCCAGCAGTTTGGTGCTTGGTAGCGGTCATTACGAGCAGTACTTC. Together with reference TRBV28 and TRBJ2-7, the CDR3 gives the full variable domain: DVKVTQSSRYLVKRTGEKVFLECVQDMDHENMFWYRQDPGLGLRLIYFSYDVKMKEKGDIPEGYSVSREKKERFSLILESASTNQTSMYLCASSLVLGSGHYEQYFGPGTRLTVT.

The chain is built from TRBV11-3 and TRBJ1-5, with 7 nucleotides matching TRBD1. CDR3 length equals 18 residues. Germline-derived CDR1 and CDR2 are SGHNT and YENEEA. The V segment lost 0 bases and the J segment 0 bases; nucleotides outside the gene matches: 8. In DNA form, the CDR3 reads TGTGCCAGCAGCTTAGATGGACAGGCATGTGATAGCAATCAGCCCCAGCATTTT. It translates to CASSLDGQACDSNQPQHF.

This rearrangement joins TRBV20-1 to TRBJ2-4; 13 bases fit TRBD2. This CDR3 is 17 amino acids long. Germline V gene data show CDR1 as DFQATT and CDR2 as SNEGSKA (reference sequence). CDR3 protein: CSAERLAGGLAKNIQYF. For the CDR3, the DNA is TGCAGCGCGGAACGACTAGCGGGAGGACTAGCCAAAAACATTCAGTACTTC.

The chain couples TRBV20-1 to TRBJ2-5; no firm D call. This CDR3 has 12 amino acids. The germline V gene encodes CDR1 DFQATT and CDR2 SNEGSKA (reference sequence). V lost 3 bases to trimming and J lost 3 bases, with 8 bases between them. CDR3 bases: TGCAGTGCTAGCAGGCAAGAAGAGACCCAGTACTTC. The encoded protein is CSASRQEETQYF.